The 31 T cell receptor beta chains reported below all come from one sample, sequenced in a study of blood T cell repertoires in COVID-19. Sequencing was performed with immunoSEQ multiplex PCR; in TCRdb, only in-frame clones are kept and a portion is missing. The sample lists a few hundred thousand clones; approximately 86% were seen once. The sequencing input was peripheral blood. The receptors here all came from a woman aged 25-40 years with COVID-19, enrolled during active disease.

The chain is built from TRBV4-2 and TRBJ2-5, with D possibly being TRBD2 (5 bases). The germline V and J ends were trimmed by 0 bases and 5 bases, with 10 bases remaining between them. This CDR3 has 14 amino acids. CDR1 LGHNA and CDR2 YNFKEQ come from the germline V gene. The DNA of the CDR3 is TGTGCCAGCAGCCAAGAAGAGGGATCGGAGACCCAGTACTTC. It encodes CASSQEEGSETQYF.

This chain joins TRBV30 and TRBJ1-2; 8 positions match TRBD1. There are 13 residues in the CDR3. Per germline, CDR1 GTSNPN and CDR2 SVGIG (reference sequence). J was trimmed by 7 bases and V by 2 bases; bases with no gene match: 6. The DNA of the CDR3 is TGTGCCTGGAGTATCAGGGGGCCGGTTGGCTACACCTTC. It translates to CAWSIRGPVGYTF. Filled out from reference TRBV30 and TRBJ1-2, the complete variable domain reads SQTIHQWPATLVQPVGSPLSLECTVEGTSNPNLYWYRQAAGRGLQLLFYSVGIGQISSEVPQNLSASRPQDRQFILSSKKLLLSDSGFYLCAWSIRGPVGYTFGSGTRLTVV.

A remark on this clone: The sample holds other DNA sequences that translate to the same CDR3. The chain carries TRBV6-2 or TRBV6-3 and TRBJ2-7; TRBD1 is a possible D gene (6 bases). Germline loops: CDR1 MNHEY, CDR2 SVGEGT. This CDR3 is built from 16 residues. The V end lost 5 bases, the J end lost 3 bases, and 20 bases lay between the germline ends. CDR3 region: CASSKLQGRGYYEQYF. CDR3 nucleotide sequence: TGTGCCAGCAGTAAATTACAGGGACGGGGTTACTACGAGCAGTACTTC.

The chain couples TRBV27 to TRBJ2-3, with 11 positions matching TRBD1. V shed 4 bases, J shed 1 base, and the junction held 4 bases outside the gene matches. Looked up from germline, CDR1 is MNHEY and CDR2 is SMNVEV (reference sequence). The length of the CDR3 is 16 residues. The CDR3 coding sequence is TGTGCCAGCAGTTCCCCGGGACAGGGGGGCACAGATACGCAGTATTTT. Protein sequence: CASSSPGQGGTDTQYF.

V is TRBV3-1 (or the pseudogene TRBV3-2) and J is TRBJ2-1; 13 bases are shared with TRBD2. Trimming cost V 4 bases and J 3 bases; bases outside gene matches: 15. The germline CDR1 and CDR2 sequences are LGHDT and YNNKEL (reference sequence). CDR3 size: 20 residues. CDR3 loop: CASSPKRGTSGVPYYNEQFF. In DNA form, the CDR3 reads TGTGCCAGCAGCCCAAAAAGAGGGACTAGCGGGGTACCTTACTACAATGAGCAGTTCTTC.

A single count supports this clone. The gene calls are TRBV18 and TRBJ1-1; TRBD1 matches 8 bases. Per germline, CDR1 KGHSH and CDR2 LQKENI. This CDR3 has 16 amino acids. Losses at the gene ends were 1 base for V and 5 bases for J; bases not matched to a gene: 9. CDR3 nucleotides: TGTGCCAGCTCACCACGGCTCAAAACAGGGGGTACTGAAGCTTTCTTT. Translation: CASSPRLKTGGTEAFF.

V and J are TRBV4-2 and TRBJ2-1; the match to TRBD2 covers 10 bases. V was pared by 4 bases and J by 8 bases, with 5 bases of the junction left unmatched. This CDR3 comprises 14 residues. Germline assignment: CDR1 LGHNA and CDR2 YNFKEQ. In nucleotides, the CDR3 is TGTGCCAGCAGCCCCCTTCTAGCGGGAGATGAGCAGTTCTTC. Translation: CASSPLLAGDEQFF.

This chain uses TRBV6-6 with TRBJ2-4; 8 nucleotides match TRBD1. The V gene end was trimmed by 5 bases and the J gene end by 1 base; junction bases not matched to a gene: 7. Per germline, CDR1 MNHNY and CDR2 SVGAGI (reference sequence). The CDR3 totals 16 residues. CDR3 nucleotide sequence: TGTGCCAGCAGTATTCAGGGGGCGCAGGCCAAAAACATTCAGTACTTC. As protein: CASSIQGAQAKNIQYF.

V and J are TRBV6-5 and TRBJ1-6, with D possibly TRBD1 on 6 matching bases. CDR3 length equals 15 residues. Germline CDR1 MNHEY, CDR2 SVGAGI. V was shortened by 1 base and J by 10 bases, with 14 bases between the two germline ends. The CDR3: CASSYLARGESPLHF. In nucleotides, the CDR3 is TGTGCCAGCAGTTACTTGGCCAGGGGCGAATCACCCCTCCACTTT.

V usage is TRBV24-1 and J usage is TRBJ2-5; TRBD2 matches at 15 bases. Germline values: CDR1 KGHDR, CDR2 SFDVKD. The CDR3 is 18 residues long. J gave up 2 bases and V 2 bases, and 5 bases lay outside the gene matches. The chain's CDR3 is CATSDWGLAGGLQETQYF. DNA of the CDR3: TGTGCCACCAGTGATTGGGGACTAGCGGGGGGACTACAAGAGACCCAGTACTTC.

V is TRBV7-8 and J is TRBJ2-2; TRBD2 agrees at 10 bases. Germline CDR1 is SGHVS and CDR2 is FQNEAQ. V lost 1 base and J lost 6; bases outside the gene matches: 11. The CDR3 has 18 amino acids. The CDR3 nucleotides are TGTGCCAGCAGCTTAGACCTAGCGGGGGTTAGACAGCCCGGGGAGCTGTTTTTT. Its protein product is CASSLDLAGVRQPGELFF.

V and J are TRBV10-3 and TRBJ1-2, with D unclear. Germline V CDR1 and CDR2: ENHRY, SYGVKD. The V end was cut by 7 bases, the J end by 4 bases, with 13 bases between. The CDR3 loop spans 13 amino acids. The CDR3 loop reads CAIKEQVVYGYTF. In DNA, the CDR3 is TGTGCCATCAAAGAGCAAGTGGTCTATGGCTACACCTTC.

V is TRBV4-2 and J is TRBJ2-1; possibly TRBD2 for D (6 bases). The germline V gene has CDR1 LGHNA and CDR2 YNFKEQ. This CDR3 has 15 amino acids. V was pared by 3 bases and J by 4 bases, with 13 bases between. The CDR3, as DNA: TGTGCCAGCAGCCAGATCCGGGAGTCGTACAATGAGCAGTTCTTC. It is translated as CASSQIRESYNEQFF.

V gene TRBV5-8 combines with J gene TRBJ2-3; D is possibly TRBD1 (6 bases). Between the trimmed V and J ends, which lost 4 bases and 5 bases, there was a span of 14 bases. There are 14 residues in the CDR3. Per germline, CDR1 SGHTS and CDR2 YDEGEE. The CDR3, as DNA: TGTGCCAGCAGCGCGGACGGGACAAGAGATACGCAGTATTTT. Encoded protein: CASSADGTRDTQYF.

The rearrangement links TRBV7-3 to TRBJ2-2; 8 positions match TRBD1. The J segment lost 2 bases and the V segment lost 5 bases, leaving 4 bases of the junction unmatched. The CDR3 loop spans 15 amino acids. Looked up from germline, CDR1 is SGHTA and CDR2 is FQGTGA. This chain's CDR3 is CASSPGTGNTGELFF. CDR3 bases: TGTGCCAGCAGCCCTGGGACAGGAAACACCGGGGAGCTGTTTTTT. Variable domain in full (rest from reference TRBV7-3 and TRBJ2-2): GAGVSQTPSNKVTEKGKYVELRCDPISGHTALYWYRQSLGQGPEFLIYFQGTGAADDSGLPNDRFFAVRPEGSVSTLKIQRTERGDSAVYLCASSPGTGNTGELFFGEGSRLTVL.

V usage is TRBV12-5 and J usage is TRBJ2-4; D is possibly TRBD2 (5 bases). V shed 5 bases and J shed 7 bases, with 21 bases lying between them. CDR1 is LGHNT and CDR2 is FRNRAP in the germline V gene. The CDR3 spans 16 residues. The CDR3 loop reads CASGPGLLALDNIQYF. Here the CDR3 DNA reads TGTGCTAGTGGTCCCGGGCTCTTAGCGCTGGACAACATTCAGTACTTC. The full variable domain, with the rest looked up from reference TRBV12-5 and TRBJ2-4, is DARVTQTPRHKVTEMGQEVTMRCQPILGHNTVFWYRQTMMQGLELLAYFRNRAPLDDSGMPKDRFSAEMPDATLATLKIQPSEPRDSAVYFCASGPGLLALDNIQYFGAGTRLSVL.

The V and J genes are TRBV4-3 and TRBJ2-6; 13 nucleotides align to TRBD2. The germline V gene encodes CDR1 LGHNA and CDR2 YSLEER. The V segment lost 5 bases and the J segment 2 bases; nucleotides outside the gene matches: 3. The CDR3 covers 17 residues. CDR3 coding DNA: TGCGCCAGCAGCGTAGGACTAGCGGGAGCTGGGGCCAACGTCCTGACTTTC. Amino acids: CASSVGLAGAGANVLTF.

The CDR3 DNA reads as TGTGCCAGCAGTTTTAAACAGGGATCGGAAGAGACCCAGTACTTC. It yields the protein CASSFKQGSEETQYF. The V gene is TRBV6-2 or TRBV6-3, the J gene TRBJ2-5; possibly TRBD1 for D (6 bases). Germline V gene lookup returns CDR1 MNHEY and CDR2 SVGEGT. The germline V and J ends were trimmed by 4 bases and 3 bases, with 15 bases remaining between them. This CDR3 has 15 residues.

The chain has TRBV3-1 (or the pseudogene TRBV3-2) and TRBJ2-7, with D unclear. The CDR3 runs to 12 residues. Trimming removed 3 bases at V and 7 bases at J, with 10 bases between. Germline V gives CDR1 LGHDT, CDR2 YNNKEL (reference sequence). CDR3 residues: CASSQVALEQYF. The CDR3 region has the DNA TGTGCCAGCAGCCAGGTGGCTCTGGAGCAGTACTTC.

The gene calls are TRBV9 and TRBJ2-3, with 8 bases that match TRBD2. Germline lookup yields CDR1 SGDLS and CDR2 YYNGEE. The CDR3 covers 16 residues. Losses at the gene ends were 4 bases for V and 5 bases for J; bases not matched to a gene: 12. The CDR3 DNA follows: TGTGCCAGCAGCCCGCGGGGTAGCGGGGCTATAGATACGCAGTATTTT. Protein sequence: CASSPRGSGAIDTQYF.

This chain connects TRBV18 to TRBJ1-1; tentative D call: TRBD1 (6 bases). Germline CDR1 is KGHSH and CDR2 is LQKENI. Trimming cost V 5 bases and J 4 bases, with 14 bases left between them. This CDR3 contains 14 residues. This chain's CDR3 is CASSEQGRITEAFF. CDR3 coding DNA: TGTGCCAGCTCAGAACAGGGCCGAATCACTGAAGCTTTCTTT.

The chain joins TRBV5-1 to TRBJ2-3; maybe TRBD1 (5 bases). The CDR3 spans 14 residues. CDR1 is SGHRS, CDR2 YFSETQ, per germline. V gave up 6 bases and J gave up 2 bases, with 13 bases separating them. DNA of the CDR3: TGCGCCAGCACCAGGACACCCTTCACAGATACGCAGTATTTT. This translates into CASTRTPFTDTQYF.

On this clone itself: Different DNA sequences within this sample yield the same CDR3. The V and J genes are TRBV19 and TRBJ1-6; D is uncertain. The CDR3 contains 12 residues. With 6 bases removed from V and 5 bases from J, the gap between germline ends came to 5 bases. Germline V gives CDR1 LNHDA, CDR2 SQIVND (reference sequence). The CDR3 loop reads CASRTDNSPLHF. The DNA for the CDR3 is TGTGCCAGTAGAACAGATAATTCACCCCTCCACTTT.

The genes are TRBV19 and TRBJ1-5; 10 bases are a match to TRBD1. The V segment lost 7 bases and the J segment 6 bases; nucleotides outside the gene matches: 9. CDR1 and CDR2 (germline): LNHDA, SQIVND (reference sequence). The CDR3 totals 15 residues. As DNA, the CDR3 is TGTGCCAGTACCCCCCTCCGGGACAGGGGTCAGCCCCAGCATTTT. Its protein is CASTPLRDRGQPQHF.

The chain has TRBV27 and TRBJ2-7; D uncertain. Germline CDR1 MNHEY, CDR2 SMNVEV (reference sequence). The CDR3 runs 15 residues. V was trimmed by 3 bases and J by 3 bases, leaving 15 bases between them. Here the CDR3 DNA reads TGTGCCAGCAGTTTGAGAAACAGCCACTTCTACGAGCAGTACTTC. Translating gives CASSLRNSHFYEQYF.

The chain combines TRBV2 with TRBJ2-1, with no clear D. In germline, CDR1 is SNHLY, CDR2 FYNNEI. CDR3 length: 13 residues. The V end was cut by 2 bases, the J end by 4 bases, with 6 bases between. The CDR3 coding sequence is TGTGCCAGCAGTGAATCCAGATACAATGAGCAGTTCTTC. This encodes CASSESRYNEQFF.

V is TRBV11-2 and J is TRBJ1-1; the match to TRBD1 covers 10 bases. Per germline, CDR1 SGHAT and CDR2 FQNNGV. CDR3 length: 17 residues. The ends lost 5 bases at V and 5 bases at J; junction bases unmatched: 14. This CDR3 is CASSTRQGANWGTEAFF. The CDR3 DNA sequence: TGTGCCAGCAGCACCCGACAGGGGGCGAATTGGGGGACTGAAGCTTTCTTT.

This clone was detected only a few times. The sample has other DNA sequences that encode this CDR3 too. The V call is TRBV5-1, the J call TRBJ1-2; the D gene is possibly TRBD1 (5 bases). The CDR3 is 13 residues long. The germline gives CDR1 SGHRS, CDR2 YFSETQ. V lost 0 bases, J lost 2 bases, and 5 bases lay in between. The CDR3 DNA sequence: TGCGCCAGCAGCTTGGGACAGAACTATGGCTACACCTTC. Translating gives CASSLGQNYGYTF.

The CDR3 bases are TGTGCCAGCGAACGACAGGGTAGGGGCTCTGGAAACACCATATATTTT. Protein product: CASERQGRGSGNTIYF. J is TRBJ1-3 and V is TRBV6-6; 7 nucleotides line up with TRBD1. There are 16 residues in the CDR3. The junction had 10 bases not matched to a gene; V was cut back by 8 bases and J by 0 bases. The germline V gene encodes CDR1 MNHNY and CDR2 SVGAGI (reference sequence).

This clone has just a few counts. The rearrangement links TRBV3-1 (or the pseudogene TRBV3-2) to TRBJ2-7; 10 bases match TRBD1. Germline loops: CDR1 LGHDT, CDR2 YNNKEL (reference sequence). Losses at the gene ends were 4 bases for V and 5 bases for J; bases not matched to a gene: 8. CDR3 size: 15 residues. The CDR3 loop reads CASSLFPGTGDEQYF. As DNA, the CDR3 is TGTGCCAGCAGCCTATTCCCCGGGACAGGGGACGAGCAGTACTTC.

The chain uses TRBV5-1 and TRBJ2-3; maybe TRBD1 (5 bases). The germline V and J ends were trimmed by 1 base and 5 bases, with 11 bases remaining between them. From germline, CDR1 is SGHRS and CDR2 YFSETQ. The CDR3 is made up of 14 amino acids. The CDR3: CASSLTRRGDTQYF. CDR3 nucleotides: TGCGCCAGCAGCTTGACCCGAAGGGGAGATACGCAGTATTTT.